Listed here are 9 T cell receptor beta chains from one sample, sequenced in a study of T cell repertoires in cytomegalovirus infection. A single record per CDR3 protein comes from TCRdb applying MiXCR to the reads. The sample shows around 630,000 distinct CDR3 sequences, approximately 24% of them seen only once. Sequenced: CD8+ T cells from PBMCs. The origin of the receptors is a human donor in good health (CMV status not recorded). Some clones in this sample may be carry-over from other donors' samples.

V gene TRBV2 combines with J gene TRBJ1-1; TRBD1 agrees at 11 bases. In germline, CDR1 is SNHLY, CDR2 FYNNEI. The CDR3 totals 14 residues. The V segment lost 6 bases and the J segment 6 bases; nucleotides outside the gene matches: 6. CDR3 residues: CASSFRDRGSEAFF. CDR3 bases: TGTGCCAGCAGCTTCCGGGACAGGGGGTCTGAAGCTTTCTTT. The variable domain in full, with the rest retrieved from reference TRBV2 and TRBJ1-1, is EPEVTQTPSHQVTQMGQEVILRCVPISNHLYFYWYRQILGQKVEFLVSFYNNEISEKSEIFDDQFSVERPDGSNFTLKIRSTKLEDSAMYFCASSFRDRGSEAFFGQGTRLTVV.

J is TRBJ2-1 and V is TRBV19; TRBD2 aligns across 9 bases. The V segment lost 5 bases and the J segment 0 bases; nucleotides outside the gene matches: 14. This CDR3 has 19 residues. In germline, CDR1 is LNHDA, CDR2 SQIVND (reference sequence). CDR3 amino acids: CASSEGAGGTSISYNEQFF. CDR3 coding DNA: TGTGCCAGTAGTGAGGGAGCGGGGGGTACTAGCATCTCCTACAATGAGCAGTTCTTC.

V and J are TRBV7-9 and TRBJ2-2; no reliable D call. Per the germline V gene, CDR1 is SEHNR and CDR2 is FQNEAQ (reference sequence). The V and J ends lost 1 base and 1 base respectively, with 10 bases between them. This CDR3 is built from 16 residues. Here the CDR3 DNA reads TGTGCCAGCAGCTTAGAACAGTCGAGGAACACCGGGGAGCTGTTTTTT. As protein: CASSLEQSRNTGELFF.

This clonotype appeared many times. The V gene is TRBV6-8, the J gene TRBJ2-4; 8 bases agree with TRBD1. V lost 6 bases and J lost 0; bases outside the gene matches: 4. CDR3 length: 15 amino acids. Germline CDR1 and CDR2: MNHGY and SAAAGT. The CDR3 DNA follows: TGTGCCAGCAGCCCCGGACAGGGAGCCAAAAACATTCAGTACTTC. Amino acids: CASSPGQGAKNIQYF.

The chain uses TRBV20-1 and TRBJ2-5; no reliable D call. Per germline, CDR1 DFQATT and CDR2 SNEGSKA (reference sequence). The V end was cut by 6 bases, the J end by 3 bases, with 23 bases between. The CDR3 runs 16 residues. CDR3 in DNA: TGCAGTGCCCGTGGCGCTAGAGACTTACGGAAAGAGACCCAGTACTTC. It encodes CSARGARDLRKETQYF.

The CDR3 sequence: CASIGGRSGNTIYF. CDR3 nucleotides: TGTGCCAGCATCGGGGGCCGCTCTGGAAACACCATATATTTT. The rearrangement links TRBV2 to TRBJ1-3; a possible D gene is TRBD1 (6 bases). Germline lookup yields CDR1 SNHLY and CDR2 FYNNEI. CDR3 length equals 14 residues. V was shortened by 7 bases and J by 0 bases, with 10 bases between the two germline ends.

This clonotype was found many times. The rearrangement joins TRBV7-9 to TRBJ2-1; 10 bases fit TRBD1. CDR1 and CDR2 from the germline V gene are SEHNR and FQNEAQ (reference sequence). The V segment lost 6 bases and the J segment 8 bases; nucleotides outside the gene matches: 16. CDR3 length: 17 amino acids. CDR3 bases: TGTGCCAGCAGTTTCCCCGACGGGACAGGGGACAACGATGAGCAGTTCTTC. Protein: CASSFPDGTGDNDEQFF.

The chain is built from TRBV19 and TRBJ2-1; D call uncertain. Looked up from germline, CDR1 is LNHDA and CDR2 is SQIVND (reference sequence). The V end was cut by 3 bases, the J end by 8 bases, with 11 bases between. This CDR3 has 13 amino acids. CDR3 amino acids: CASSMGRIDEQFF. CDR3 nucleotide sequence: TGTGCCAGTAGTATGGGCCGAATAGATGAGCAGTTCTTC. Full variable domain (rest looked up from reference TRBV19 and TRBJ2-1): DGGITQSPKYLFRKEGQNVTLSCEQNLNHDAMYWYRQDPGQGLRLIYYSQIVNDFQKGDIAEGYSVSREKKESFPLTVTSAQKNPTAFYLCASSMGRIDEQFFGPGTRLTVL.

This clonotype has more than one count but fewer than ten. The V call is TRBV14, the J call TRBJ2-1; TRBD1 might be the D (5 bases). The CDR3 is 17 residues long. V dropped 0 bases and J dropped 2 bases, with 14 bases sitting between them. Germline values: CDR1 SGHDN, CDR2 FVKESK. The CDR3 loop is CASSQDPNRHPYNEQFF. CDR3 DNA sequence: TGTGCCAGCAGCCAAGACCCTAACAGGCATCCCTACAATGAGCAGTTCTTC.